These T cell receptor beta chains were read from a single sample in a study of Ad26.COV2.S vaccination and SARS-CoV-2 variants. Sequencing used immunoSEQ multiplex PCR; TCRdb keeps in-frame clones, though not all of them. The table includes roughly 240,000 clones, more than 75% detected once. Sequenced material: peripheral blood, taken in a trial of Ad26.COV2.S vaccine versus placebo. Source of these receptors: a person aged 18-60 years who received the Ad26.COV2.S COVID-19 vaccine or a placebo. The CDR3 runs from the conserved cysteine through the conserved F or W. The order of the fields is clone size, D gene, J gene, V gene, CDR3 DNA, CDR3 protein. D genes are given only for firm matches. Only some rows state a clone size, as once, few, many or a class for expanded clones.

>-|-|TRBJ2-3|TRBV10-3
TGTGCCATCAGTGGCCTACTTAGGAACACAGATACGCAGTATTTT
CAISGLLRNTDTQYF
>-|-|TRBJ2-1|TRBV9
TGTGCCAGCAGCGTAGGGCCGGGAGTGCCCAATGAGCAGTTCTTC
CASSVGPGVPNEQFF
>-|-|TRBJ1-2|TRBV30
TGTGCCTCCCGGGGGGGGGCTATTGGCTACACCTTC
CASRGGAIGYTF
>-|-|TRBJ1-4|TRBV28
TGTGCCAGCAGTCCAGAGGTTCCCCTGTGGGAAAAACTGTTTTTT
CASSPEVPLWEKLFF
>-|-|TRBJ1-6|TRBV5-1
TGCGCCAGCAGCTTTTCGGGAGACTATAATTCACCCCTCCACTTT
CASSFSGDYNSPLHF
>-|-|TRBJ2-5|TRBV5-6
TGTGCCAGCAGCTTATCCGCAGGGACCCTCCAAGAGACCCAGTACTTC
CASSLSAGTLQETQYF
>once|-|TRBJ1-5|TRBV6-2/TRBV6-3
TGTGCCAGCAGTTACCAAGGAGGAGGCAATCAGCCCCAGCATTTT
CASSYQGGGNQPQHF
>-|-|TRBJ1-1|TRBV18
TGTGCCAGCTCACCTGGAGTGCATACAGGCCTGAACACTGAAGCTTTCTTT
CASSPGVHTGLNTEAFF
>once|-|TRBJ1-2|TRBV19
TGTGCCAGTAGCAACAGGGCCTATGGCTACACCTTC
CASSNRAYGYTF
>few|-|TRBJ2-7|TRBV12-3/TRBV12-4
TGTGCCAGCAGTACCGACAGCTACGAGCAGTACTTC
CASSTDSYEQYF
>-|TRBD1|TRBJ1-2|TRBV10-3
TGTGCCATCAGGGACAGGGAGAACTATGGCTACACCTTC
CAIRDRENYGYTF
>-|-|TRBJ1-5|TRBV5-1
TGCGCCAGCAGCTTGGTGGGGAATAGCAATCAGCCCCAGCATTTT
CASSLVGNSNQPQHF
>-|TRBD2|TRBJ2-7|TRBV20-1
TGCAGTGCTAGTCCGGGACTAGCGGAAGAGCAGTACTTC
CSASPGLAEEQYF
>-|TRBD1|TRBJ1-1|TRBV7-2
TGTGCCAGCAGCTTACGTTGGACAGGCGGTGAGAGAGGGAACACTGAAGCTTTCTTT
CASSLRWTGGERGNTEAFF
>-|TRBD2|TRBJ2-3|TRBV7-2
TGTGCCAGCAGCACCTCCGGGACTAGCGGGGGGCCTTGGACAGATACGCAGTATTTT
CASSTSGTSGGPWTDTQYF
>-|TRBD1|TRBJ1-1|TRBV11-2
TGTGCCAGCAGCTCGACCGGGACAGGCACTGAAGCTTTCTTT
CASSSTGTGTEAFF
>-|-|TRBJ2-7|TRBV2
TGTGCCAGCTATCTTCCCTACGAGCAGTACTTC
CASYLPYEQYF
>-|-|TRBJ1-2|TRBV28
TGTGCCAGCAGTCAGAGGTATGGCTACACCTTC
CASSQRYGYTF
>-|-|TRBJ2-1|TRBV29-1
TGCAGCGTTGAAAAAGACAGGCTCGGTGAGCAGTTCTTC
CSVEKDRLGEQFF
>-|TRBD2|TRBJ2-7|TRBV18
TGTGCCAGCTCAGGACTAGCGGGAGAGTTATCCGAGCAGTACTTC
CASSGLAGELSEQYF
>-|-|TRBJ1-1|TRBV7-2
TGTGCCAGCAGCTCTGGTGGGGGGGTCAGCACTGAAGCTTTCTTT
CASSSGGGVSTEAFF
>-|-|TRBJ1-1|TRBV5-4
TGTGCCAGCAGCTTGGCCAAAAGGGGCTGGAACACTGAAGCTTTCTTT
CASSLAKRGWNTEAFF
>-|TRBD2|TRBJ2-5|TRBV5-1
TGCGCCAGCAGCTTCGTAGCGGGAGGAGAGACCCAGTACTTC
CASSFVAGGETQYF
>-|-|TRBJ2-2|TRBV3-1/TRBV3-2
TGTGCCAGCAGCCGAGCGGAGGAATACACCGGGGAGCTGTTTTTT
CASSRAEEYTGELFF
>-|-|TRBJ2-7|TRBV2
TGTGCCAGCAGTGAAGCGAGGAAGCAGTACTTC
CASSEARKQYF
>-|-|TRBJ1-5|TRBV30
TGTGCCTGGAGCGCGGCTGGGGGCCAGCCCCAGCATTTT
CAWSAAGGQPQHF
>-|TRBD1|TRBJ2-5|TRBV6-2/TRBV6-3
TGTGCCAGCAGTTACGCCACAGGGGGCTTGCGGACCCAGTACTTC
CASSYATGGLRTQYF
>few|TRBD1|TRBJ1-5|TRBV28
TGTGCCAGCAGTGGACAGGGGATCTATAGCAATCAGCCCCAGCATTTT
CASSGQGIYSNQPQHF
>once|TRBD1|TRBJ1-2|TRBV5-1
TGCGCCAGCAGCTACACAGGGGGCGCCGGCGGCTACACCTTC
CASSYTGGAGGYTF